The clone carrying this TCR beta chain was recorded a few times. The CDR3 totals 15 residues. Deletions cut 0 bases from V and 4 bases from J, with 10 bases between. In germline, CDR1 is SEHNR, CDR2 FQNEAQ (reference sequence). Original data processing: Amplification with reference gene primers provided the estimates of nucleated cell counts. Generated by immunoSEQ multiplex PCR, the TCRdb table keeps only in-frame clones and is missing some. V, J and clone size are those of that table, while D and trimming were read from the DNA. Of some 70,000 clones in the sample, 88% were seen once. The data were obtained in a study of blood T cell repertoires in COVID-19. On the study more broadly: Sites in the United States, Italy and Spain provided acute and convalescent COVID-19 samples.

The chain is built from TRBV7-9 and TRBJ1-3; D possibly corresponds to TRBD1 (6 bases). Sequencing was done on a sample of peripheral blood. The TCR sequence derives from a woman in her sixties with COVID-19, enrolled during active disease. The CDR3 here is CASSLAGGDGNTIYF. The CDR3 region has the DNA TGTGCCAGCAGCTTAGCAGGGGGGGACGGAAACACCATATATTTT.